This TCR beta chain was documented in a study of CD8 T cells in seronegative destructive rheumatoid arthritis (dated by TCRdb to the early 2020s). Turning to the overall study: Seven of the eight CND-RA patients were receiving biological drugs at sampling. Researchers compared peripheral CD8+ TCRbeta repertoires from patients with CCP-negative destructive rheumatoid arthritis (CND-RA) against repertoires from newly diagnosed seropositive RA, seronegative RA and healthy controls. Comparison cohorts of seropositive RA, seronegative RA and healthy controls came from an earlier published TCRbeta dataset rather than new sequencing. The research as a whole found: The study acknowledged the small size of the CND-RA cohort as a limitation. Because no diagnostic samples were available, the TCR repertoire differences may partly reflect poor disease control over the years rather than being present at onset. Compared with controls and other RA subtypes, CND-RA repertoires contained more CMV-reactive and fewer influenza A-reactive CD8+ TCRbeta sequences. Once age was adjusted for, the CD8+ TCRbeta repertoires of CND-RA patients appeared less diverse and more clonal than the repertoires of other RA subtypes. A distinct set of enriched public clonotypes appeared to be present in CND-RA patients, and the authors interpreted this finding as support for a separate disease subset. Across the roughly 100,000 clonotypes tested, no public clonotype enrichment survived Benjamini-Hochberg correction.

The CND-RA patients tested negative on the clinical CCP2 antibody test, and joint destruction in these patients kept progressing despite active therapy. Every CND-RA patient had failed conventional anti-rheumatic therapy and showed typical joint destruction in the wrists and ankles. Instead of being sampled at diagnosis, CND-RA patients were sampled after long disease histories, which in several cases spanned decades. Each patient provided roughly 52 millilitres of EDTA-anticoagulated peripheral blood. Peripheral blood mononuclear cells were isolated by Ficoll-Paque PLUS density gradient separation. AutoMACS magnetic bead positive selection was used to isolate CD8+ cells from fresh or cryopreserved PBMCs, and flow cytometry was used to check purity. Genomic DNA was extracted with Nucleospin Tissue or Tissue XS kits and quantified on a Qubit 2.0 fluorometer. This clone is assessed as medium-sized (0.01 to 0.1%). The antigen it recognizes is unknown. Qualities for individual bases were not recorded, and no much larger clone is one base off.

CDR1 and CDR2, looked up from the germline V gene, are SGDLS and YYNGEE. Between the V and J ends, shortened by 3 bases and 5 bases respectively, the junction contains 15 bases. The CDR3 has 16 amino acids, counting the end cysteine and phenylalanine. The retained sequence is limited to the CDR3, 48 bases, with the frame set at the first base. Genomic DNA from CD8+ cells was used for TCRbeta sequencing according to the manufacturer's instructions. A genomics technology centre in Finland performed the TCRbeta sequencing with the immunoSEQ assay. The paper's data handling went like this. Clonotype tables generated by the immunoSEQ preprocessing pipeline were converted into VDJtools format, and non-productive clonotypes were filtered out. Samples with fewer than 10,000 reads were excluded, the remaining samples were subsampled to 10,000 reads, and most of the eight CND-RA samples were retained. Using the VDJtools CalcDiversityStats function on data subsampled to 10,000 reads, the Shannon-Wiener, Simpson and clonality indices were calculated. To infer antigen specificity, non-singleton TCRbeta clonotypes were hard-matched against VDJdb, with no mismatches permitted. CDR3 sequences differing by one amino acid (Hamming distance 1) were grouped into clusters with potentially shared antigen targets. After each group was resampled to six samples, one-sided Fisher's exact tests checked public clonotypes for group enrichment, with the whole procedure repeated ten times. Entries here come from immuneACCESS through TCRdb and include only in-frame sequences with V and J called. Some clones fail to appear in such tables; in the studies checked, an unresolved V gene covers under half of the shortfall, and the cause of the remainder is unknown. The D gene and trimming were derived from the DNA, and the V and J assignments and clone size from that table. For this sample the table gives about 4,100 clones, of which approximately 78% were detected only once. The ten largest clones add up to approximately 40% of the sample.

Sequencing used CD8+ T cells from blood. The TCR originated in a woman aged 45 to 70 with seronegative destructive rheumatoid arthritis. The rearrangement combines TRBV9 with TRBJ1-6, with an unclear D gene assignment. The CDR3 in this case is CASSEEVEADNSPLHF. The nucleotide sequence is TGTGCCAGCAGCGAGGAGGTGGAGGCAGATAATTCACCCCTCCACTTT.